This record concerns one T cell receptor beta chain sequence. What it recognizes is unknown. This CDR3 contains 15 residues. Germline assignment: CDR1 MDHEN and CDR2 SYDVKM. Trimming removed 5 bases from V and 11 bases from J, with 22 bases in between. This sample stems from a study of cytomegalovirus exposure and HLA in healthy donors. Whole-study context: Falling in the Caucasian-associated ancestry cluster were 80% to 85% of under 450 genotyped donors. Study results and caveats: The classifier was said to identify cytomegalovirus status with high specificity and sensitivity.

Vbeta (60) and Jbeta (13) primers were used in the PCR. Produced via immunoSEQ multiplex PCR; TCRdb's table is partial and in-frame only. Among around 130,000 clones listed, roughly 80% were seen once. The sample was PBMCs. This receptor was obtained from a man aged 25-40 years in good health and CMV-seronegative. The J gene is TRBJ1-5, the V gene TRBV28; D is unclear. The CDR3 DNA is TGTGCCAGCAGTGACTCCCAGGAGCACAGACTAGCCCAGCATTTT. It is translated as CASSDSQEHRLAQHF.